The clone carrying this T cell receptor (beta chain) appeared many times. Its antigen is unidentified. TCRdb itself ran the 5' RACE reads through MiXCR, one entry per CDR3 protein. The sample consists of 300,000 to 350,000 distinct CDR3 sequences, around a tenth of them appearing once. The CDR3 covers 16 residues. Trimming stripped 3 bases from V and 2 bases from J, with 14 bases between. Germline CDR1 MDHEN, CDR2 SYDVKM. The data derive from a study of CD8 T cells in ankylosing spondylitis. Notes on the study in general: Previously reported in reactive arthritis synovial fluid and blood were some of the motif variants.

Sample: blood, either unsorted or a sorted T cell fraction (not recorded which). The TCR sequence derives from a female donor with ankylosing spondylitis or in good health (not recorded which). This sequence joins TRBV28 and TRBJ1-5; D is uncertain. The CDR3 DNA reads TGTGCCAGCAGTTTGGGCTTCGTTGGGGGCAATCAGCCCCAGCATTTT. This codes for CASSLGFVGGNQPQHF.